A selection of T cell receptor beta chains follows, all from one sample in a study of shared clonotypes between healthy human individuals. Generated by immunoSEQ multiplex PCR, the TCRdb table keeps only in-frame clones and is missing some. This sample carries fewer than 850,000 clones, about 90% of them seen once, and the ten largest clones take 34%. The sequenced sample was memory CD8+ T cells from PBMCs. Receptor source: a man aged 18 to 30 in good health. Some clones in this sample may be carry-over from other donors' samples. Both conserved end residues are part of each CDR3. D genes are given only for firm matches. Rows give clone size only sometimes, using once, few, many, or a class for an expanded clone.

clone size | J gene | V gene | D gene | CDR3 DNA | CDR3 protein
. | TRBJ2-1 | TRBV7-2 | TRBD2 | TGTGCCAGCAGCTTAGTATATAGGCTAGCGGGAGTATGGCAGTTCTTC | CASSLVYRLAGVWQFF
. | TRBJ1-1 | TRBV6-6 | . | TGTGCCAGCGGTGGCGGGGTGGATGAAGCTTTCTTT | CASGGGVDEAFF
. | TRBJ2-2 | TRBV7-6 | TRBD2 | TGTGCCAGCAGCCCGACTAGCGGCGACACCGGGGAGCTGTTTTTT | CASSPTSGDTGELFF
few | TRBJ2-7 | TRBV30 | . | TGTGCCTGGGAGCAGTGGGAAAGGCCCTACGAGCAGTACTTC | CAWEQWERPYEQYF
. | TRBJ1-1 | TRBV13 | . | TGTGCCAGCAGCTTGGGGCAGGGGAACACTGAAGCTTTCTTT | CASSLGQGNTEAFF
. | TRBJ2-3 | TRBV27 | . | TGTGCCAGCAGTTTACTGGCTAGTCCGGCAGATACGCAGTATTTT | CASSLLASPADTQYF
. | TRBJ2-7 | TRBV9 | TRBD1 | TGTGCCAGCAGCGAGACAGGGGATGGCTACGAGCAGTACTTC | CASSETGDGYEQYF
. | TRBJ1-3 | TRBV19 | . | TGTGCCAGACCAGGGGTTGGAAACACCATATATTTT | CARPGVGNTIYF
. | TRBJ2-7 | TRBV5-8 | . | TGTGCCAGCAGCTACCTGCGGACTCACGAGCAGTACTTC | CASSYLRTHEQYF
. | TRBJ2-3 | TRBV10-3 | TRBD2 | TGTGCCATCAGTGTGGAGCGGGGGAGCACAGATACGCAGTATTTT | CAISVERGSTDTQYF
. | TRBJ1-1 | TRBV7-2 | . | TGTGCCAGCAGCTTAGTAAGGGACACTGAAGCTTTCTTT | CASSLVRDTEAFF
. | TRBJ2-3 | TRBV27 | TRBD2 | TGTGCCAGCAGTTTATCTGGAGTACTAGCGGGAGTCGCAGATACGCAGTATTTT | CASSLSGVLAGVADTQYF
. | TRBJ2-1 | TRBV2 | TRBD1 | TGTGCCAGCAGTGTATACCCCGGGACAGAGAACTACAATGAGCAGTTCTTC | CASSVYPGTENYNEQFF
. | TRBJ2-2 | TRBV7-3 | TRBD2 | TGTGCCAGCAGCCCGGGACTAGCGAACACCGGGGAGCTGTTTTTT | CASSPGLANTGELFF
. | TRBJ2-1 | TRBV6-6 | . | TGTGCCAGCAGTTACGAGGTCCACAATGAGCAGTTCTTC | CASSYEVHNEQFF
. | TRBJ1-1 | TRBV29-1 | TRBD1 | TGCAGCGTCCCGACAGGGCCCACAATGAACACTGAAGCTTTCTTT | CSVPTGPTMNTEAFF
. | TRBJ2-1 | TRBV5-5 | . | TGTGCCAGCAGCTCCGGGTGGGGTCCGAGCTCCTACAATGAGCAGTTCTTC | CASSSGWGPSSYNEQFF
. | TRBJ1-1 | TRBV19 | . | TGTGCCAGTAGTATTAGACGACACGCTTTCTTT | CASSIRRHAFF
. | TRBJ2-7 | TRBV7-8 | TRBD2 | TGTGCCAGCAGCTTAGAATCGGGACTAGCGGGGGTCGCCGGCTACGAGCAGTACTTC | CASSLESGLAGVAGYEQYF
once | TRBJ2-7 | TRBV27 | . | TGTGCCAGCAAGTGGGGGGATGGGCAGTACTTC | CASKWGDGQYF
. | TRBJ1-1 | TRBV19 | TRBD1 | TGTGCCAGTAGTTTCCCTCCGGGACAGGGGGCTGAAGCTTTCTTT | CASSFPPGQGAEAFF
. | TRBJ2-7 | TRBV5-1 | . | TGCGCCAGCAGCTCAGGCCTGATCCCCTACGAGCAGTACTTC | CASSSGLIPYEQYF
. | TRBJ2-5 | TRBV2 | TRBD2 | TGTGCCAGCAGTGACCCTCGCGGGAGAGATCTAGAGACCCAGTACTTC | CASSDPRGRDLETQYF
. | TRBJ1-3 | TRBV2 | TRBD1 | TGTGCCAGCAGTGAATACGTGACAGGGGTTAGCTCTGGAAACACCATATATTTT | CASSEYVTGVSSGNTIYF
. | TRBJ1-2 | TRBV5-1 | . | TGCGCCAGCAGCTTGGCCGGGGTGGATCCTAACTATGGCTACACCTTC | CASSLAGVDPNYGYTF
. | TRBJ2-1 | TRBV7-9 | TRBD2 | TGTGCCAGCAGCTTAGAAGACGGGAGGGGCAATGAGCAGTTCTTC | CASSLEDGRGNEQFF
. | TRBJ2-1 | TRBV4-1 | . | TGCGCCAGCAGCCAAGCGATGAATGAGCAGTTCTTC | CASSQAMNEQFF
. | TRBJ2-5 | TRBV6-1 | TRBD1 | TGTGCCAGCAAAACATTTCAGGGGGCGCTCGAGACCCAGTACTTC | CASKTFQGALETQYF
. | TRBJ1-1 | TRBV7-9 | . | TGTGCCAGCAGCCTCAGGATCGGGAGAGAAGCGACTGAAGCTTTCTTT | CASSLRIGREATEAFF
. | TRBJ2-7 | TRBV5-1 | . | TGCGCCAGCAGCCACGCAGGTCCGAGCGAGCAGTACTTC | CASSHAGPSEQYF
. | TRBJ2-2 | TRBV14 | . | TGTGCCAGCAGCCAAGATGAAGCCGCGAACACCGGGGAGCTGTTTTTT | CASSQDEAANTGELFF